This TCR beta chain stems from a study of a mutant IDH1 vaccine in newly diagnosed glioma. About the study: Most patients had received both radiotherapy and temozolomide, the prior options being radiotherapy, temozolomide, or both.

The CDR3 sequence is 15 residues long. Trimming pared 2 bases from V and 3 bases from J, leaving 10 bases between. The germline CDR1 and CDR2 sequences are MNHEY and SMNVEV (reference sequence). Indicated time point: week 5, during vaccination. Doses of 300 ug of mutant IDH1 20-mer peptide were given with topical imiquimod. New astrocytomas of WHO grade 3 or 4 that were IDH1-mutant and ATRX-lost were found in the donors. For this clone: Antigen unknown.

The method was immunoSEQ multiplex PCR; TCRdb's version includes in-frame clones alone and lacks a portion of them. Of about 38,000 clones listed, about 84% are singletons. The chain recombines TRBV27 with TRBJ2-2; perhaps TRBD2 as D (6 bases). This sequence was found in a man in his forties or fifties with glioma. This material consisted of PBMCs, taken from a glioma patient whose treatment included an IDH1 peptide vaccine. For the CDR3, the DNA is TGTGCCAGCAGTTTAGGAGGGTGGGACACCGGGGAGCTGTTTTTT. This sequence encodes CASSLGGWDTGELFF.